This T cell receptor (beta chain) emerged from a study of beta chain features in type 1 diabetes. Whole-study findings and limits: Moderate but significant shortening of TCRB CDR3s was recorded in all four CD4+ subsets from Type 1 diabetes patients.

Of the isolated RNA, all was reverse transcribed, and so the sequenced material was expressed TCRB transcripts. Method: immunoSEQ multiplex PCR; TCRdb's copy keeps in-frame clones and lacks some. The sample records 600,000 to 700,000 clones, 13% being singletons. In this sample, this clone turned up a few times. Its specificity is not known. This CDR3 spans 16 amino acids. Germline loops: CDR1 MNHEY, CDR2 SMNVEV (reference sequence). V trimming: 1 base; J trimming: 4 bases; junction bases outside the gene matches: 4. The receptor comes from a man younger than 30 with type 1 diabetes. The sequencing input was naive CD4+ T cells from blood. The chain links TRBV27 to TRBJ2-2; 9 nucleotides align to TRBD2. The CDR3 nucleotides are TGTGCCAGCAGTTTATGGGGACTAGCTGGCACCGGGGAGCTGTTTTTT. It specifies CASSLWGLAGTGELFF.